The 17 T cell receptor beta chains below were found in one sample sequenced in a study of memory CD4+ T cells and cytomegalovirus serostatus. Sequenced by immunoSEQ multiplex PCR; TCRdb stores in-frame clones only, minus some. The repertoire has about 92,000 clones, 75% to 85% of them found once; the top ten carry around 3.6%. The sort gate was single viable CD3+CD4+CD8-CD45RO+ cells for memory CD4+ T cells. Sequencing was carried out using memory CD4+ T cells from blood. Receptors originate from an adult in good health and CMV-seropositive.

With respect to this clone: This same CDR3 is encoded by further DNA sequences in the sample. The CDR3 sequence is CASSEGLAESTDTQYF. The CDR3 bases are TGCGCCAGCAGCGAGGGACTAGCGGAGAGCACAGATACGCAGTATTTT. This sequence joins TRBV5-1 and TRBJ2-3; 11 bases are a match to TRBD2. Germline V gene lookup returns CDR1 SGHRS and CDR2 YFSETQ. The CDR3 spans 16 residues. The V and J ends lost 4 bases and 0 bases, in that order; junction bases with no gene match: 4.

About this clone: The junction does not match germline at one end; this may be a read error. The chain recombines TRBV7-7 with TRBJ2-7; TRBD1 or TRBD2 may be the D gene (6 bases each). The CDR3 loop spans 13 amino acids. Per the germline V gene, CDR1 is SSHAT and CDR2 is FNYEAQ (reference sequence). The CDR3: CASSLDGGREQYF. For the CDR3, the DNA is TGTGCTAGCAGCTTAGACGGGGGCCGGGAGCAGTACTTC. Together with reference TRBV7-7 and TRBJ2-7, the CDR3 gives the full variable domain: GAGVSQSPRYKVTKRGQDVTLRCDPISSHATLYWYQQALGQGPEFLTYFNYEAQPDKSGLPSDRFSAERPEGSISTLTIQRTEQRDSAMYRCASSLDGGREQYFGPGTRLTVT.

The chain has TRBV11-2 and TRBJ2-5, with TRBD2 as a possible D gene (7 bases). The CDR3 contains 15 residues. The V end lost 5 bases, the J end lost 5 bases, and 18 bases lay between the germline ends. From germline, CDR1 is SGHAT and CDR2 FQNNGV. CDR3 sequence: CASSPPRGRGETQYF. CDR3 nucleotides: TGTGCCAGCAGCCCCCCTAGAGGGAGGGGGGAGACCCAGTACTTC. The variable domain in full, completed from reference TRBV11-2 and TRBJ2-5, reads EAGVAQSPRYKIIEKRQSVAFWCNPISGHATLYWYQQILGQGPKLLIQFQNNGVVDDSQLPKDRFSAERLKGVDSTLKIQPAKLEDSAVYLCASSPPRGRGETQYFGPGTRLLVL.

The chain couples TRBV5-1 to TRBJ2-2; the D gene is possibly TRBD1 (7 bases). Per germline, CDR1 SGHRS and CDR2 YFSETQ. CDR3 size: 17 residues. Trimming took 3 bases from V and 0 from J, leaving 15 bases between them. The CDR3 region is CASSSRGGTANTGELFF. In nucleotides, the CDR3 is TGCGCCAGCAGCTCTCGAGGCGGGACAGCGAACACCGGGGAGCTGTTTTTT.

The chain combines TRBV21-1 with TRBJ1-1; no DNA check was done on the table's D call, TRBD1. TRBV21-1 is an annotated pseudogene. CDR3 size: 20 residues. The CDR3 loop is CASTKGVGQGKNWRGTEAFF. CDR3 DNA: TGTGCCAGCACCAAGGGTGTGGGACAGGGGAAAAATTGGAGGGGCACTGAAGCTTTCTTT.

This clone was detected ten times or more. J is TRBJ1-4 and V is TRBV6-1; 12 bases line up with TRBD1. With V trimmed by 6 bases and J by 8 bases, 7 bases remained unmatched. The CDR3 is 15 amino acids. Germline V CDR1 and CDR2: MNHNS, SASEGT. The CDR3 protein is CASRAAGTGGEKLFF. DNA of the CDR3: TGTGCCAGCAGAGCTGCCGGGACAGGGGGCGAAAAACTGTTTTTT.

V gene TRBV4-2 combines with J gene TRBJ2-3; TRBD2 agrees at 11 bases. V shed 5 bases, J shed 0 bases, and the junction held 10 bases outside the gene matches. This CDR3 region has 18 residues. Germline V gene data show CDR1 as LGHNA and CDR2 as YNFKEQ. The CDR3 DNA reads as TGTGCCAGCAGCTACCGGACTAGCGGGTCTGCTAGCACAGATACGCAGTATTTT. This codes for CASSYRTSGSASTDTQYF.

The chain employs TRBV5-1 and TRBJ2-3, with 16 positions matching TRBD2. The CDR3 covers 18 residues. Germline values: CDR1 SGHRS, CDR2 YFSETQ. Unmatched junction bases numbered 6, after V lost 3 bases and J lost 2 bases. CDR3 DNA sequence: TGCGCCAGCAGCTCGGGACTAGCGGGAGGGTCTCTCACAGATACGCAGTATTTT. It specifies CASSSGLAGGSLTDTQYF. The full variable domain, in which reference TRBV5-1 and TRBJ2-3 provide the parts outside the CDR3, is KAGVTQTPRYLIKTRGQQVTLSCSPISGHRSVSWYQQTPGQGLQFLFEYFSETQRNKGNFPGRFSGRQFSNSRSEMNVSTLELGDSALYLCASSSGLAGGSLTDTQYFGPGTRLTVL.

The chain is built from TRBV27 and TRBJ1-2; TRBD1 aligns across 8 bases. V lost 5 bases to trimming and J lost 3 bases; unmatched junction nucleotides: 14. The CDR3 consists of 17 residues. From germline, CDR1 is MNHEY and CDR2 SMNVEV (reference sequence). CDR3 amino acids: CASSLKGQGFMDYGYTF. In nucleotides, the CDR3 is TGTGCCAGCAGTCTAAAAGGACAGGGATTTATGGACTATGGCTACACCTTC.

The CDR3 region is CASRRTGGVQGEQFF. The CDR3 region has the DNA TGTGCCAGCAGACGAACAGGGGGAGTACAAGGTGAGCAGTTCTTC. V and J are TRBV6-1 and TRBJ2-1, with 8 bases fitting TRBD1. Germline V gives CDR1 MNHNS, CDR2 SASEGT. J was trimmed by 9 bases and V by 6 bases; bases with no gene match: 13. The CDR3 spans 15 residues.

The chain recombines TRBV11-1 with TRBJ2-3, with D unresolved. The CDR3 runs 13 residues. The germline CDR1 and CDR2 sequences are SGHAT and FQDESV (reference sequence). Trimming left V 0 bases short and J 4 bases short, with 5 bases between. The chain's CDR3 is CASSLAAPDTQYF. CDR3 nucleotide sequence: TGTGCCAGCAGCTTAGCTGCGCCAGATACGCAGTATTTT.

The rearrangement links TRBV14 to TRBJ2-3; 9 nucleotides align to TRBD2. CDR3 length equals 15 residues. V was clipped by 5 bases and J by 1 base; unmatched bases: 4. Germline V CDR1 and CDR2: SGHDN, FVKESK. CDR3 residues: CASSSSGIGTDTQYF. The CDR3 nucleotides read TGTGCCAGCAGCTCTAGCGGGATCGGCACAGATACGCAGTATTTT.

The rearrangement uses TRBV9 and TRBJ2-1, with D tentatively TRBD1 (5 bases). Germline CDR1 and CDR2: SGDLS and YYNGEE. The CDR3 has 15 residues. Trimming removed 4 bases at V and 9 bases at J, with 20 bases between. This CDR3 is CASSLLNHPDSEQFF. CDR3 bases: TGTGCCAGCAGCTTACTTAATCATCCCGACAGTGAGCAGTTCTTC.

V is TRBV7-2 and J is TRBJ2-7, with TRBD2 matching 9 bases. Trimming took 7 bases from V and 4 from J; bases not matched to a gene: 8. CDR1 is SGHTA, CDR2 FQGNSA, per germline. The CDR3 consists of 14 residues. The CDR3 coding sequence is TGTGCCAGCAACATGGGACTAGCCCAATACGAGCAGTACTTC. It yields the protein CASNMGLAQYEQYF.

The CDR3 bases are TGTGCCTGGAGTCAAGGGATCGGTGAAAAACTGTTTTTT. Residues: CAWSQGIGEKLFF. This chain joins TRBV30 and TRBJ1-4; D is ambiguous. Germline CDR1 is GTSNPN and CDR2 is SVGIG (reference sequence). The CDR3 is 13 amino acids. V was clipped by 2 bases and J by 7 bases, with 11 bases between them.

CDR3 amino acids: CASSRTSGHNEQFF. The CDR3 nucleotides are TGTGCCAGCAGCCGGACTAGCGGGCACAATGAGCAGTTCTTC. The V call is TRBV5-6, the J call TRBJ2-1; 11 bases are shared with TRBD2. This CDR3 comprises 14 residues. The V segment lost 4 bases and the J segment 5 bases; nucleotides outside the gene matches: 2. Germline CDR1 and CDR2: SGHDT and YYEEEE.

The J gene is TRBJ2-7, the V gene TRBV15; D uncertain. The ends were cut back, 0 bases at V and 3 bases at J, with 30 bases in the middle. Germline-derived CDR1 and CDR2 are LNHNV and YYDKDF (reference sequence). CDR3 size: 21 residues. DNA of the CDR3: TGTGCCACCAGCAGAGATTTTATAGGAAGAATCGGGCGGCATGAGGTCTACGAGCAGTACTTC. It encodes CATSRDFIGRIGRHEVYEQYF.